What follows are 14 T cell receptor beta chains derived from one specimen sequenced in a study of T cells in women clearing cervical HPV infection. The table came from immunoSEQ multiplex PCR; TCRdb's copy has only in-frame clones and leaves some out. This listing includes 20,000 to 25,000 clones. The sequenced sample was blood buffy coat. All receptors come from a woman aged 18 to 75 with a cervical HPV16 infection that either progressed to CIN3+ or cleared (not recorded which).

With regard to this clone: The CDR3 end falls 3 residues outside the read, so it is completed with the germline J gene. The chain has TRBV30 and TRBJ2-2; 10 nucleotides align to TRBD2. The CDR3 runs to 17 residues. Germline values: CDR1 GTSNPN, CDR2 SVGIG (reference sequence). V was pared by 1 base and J by 7 bases, with 12 bases of the junction left unmatched. The CDR3 protein is CAWSGIGTSGIVGELFF. The CDR3 bases that were read are TGTGCCTGGAGTGGAATAGGTACTAGCGGGATAGTCGGGGAG.

Concerning this clone itself: The read stops 3 residues short of the end of the CDR3; the missing end is completed from the germline J gene. This chain links TRBV18 with TRBJ2-7, with D tentatively TRBD1 (5 bases). CDR1 is KGHSH, CDR2 LQKENI, per germline. Trimming cost V 4 bases and J 1 base, with 11 bases left between them. The CDR3 is 14 residues long. CDR3 protein: CASSQDSASYEQYF. The sequenced CDR3 bases are TGTGCCAGCTCACAAGACAGCGCTTCCTACGAG.

On this clone itself: Read data end 3 residues before the CDR3 end; the end is taken from the germline J gene. This chain links TRBV30 with TRBJ2-7; 10 nucleotides match TRBD1. CDR3 length: 15 residues. Per the germline V gene, CDR1 is GTSNPN and CDR2 is SVGIG (reference sequence). The J segment lost 6 bases and the V segment lost 0 bases, leaving 8 bases of the junction unmatched. This CDR3 reads CAWSVLGQGVGEQYF. CDR3 DNA (partial): TGTGCCTGGAGTGTACTTGGACAGGGGGTCGGCGAG.

With respect to this clone: The read falls 3 residues short of the CDR3 end, and the missing part is taken from the germline J gene. The chain joins TRBV4-1 to TRBJ1-1; no definite D call. Germline CDR1 MGHRA, CDR2 YSYEKL. Between the trimmed V and J ends, which lost 0 bases and 0 bases, there was a span of 5 bases. This CDR3 region has 14 residues. The CDR3: CASSQDQLNTEAFF. CDR3 DNA, as far as it was read: TGCGCCAGCAGCCAAGATCAATTGAACACTGAA.

Concerning this clone: The CDR3 is cut off 3 residues early in the read; its end comes from the germline J gene. The chain uses TRBV30 and TRBJ2-5; D ambiguous. Germline V gene sequence: CDR1 GTSNPN, CDR2 SVGIG (reference sequence). This CDR3 is 12 amino acids long. Trimming left V 3 bases short and J 5 bases short, with 10 bases between. The sequenced CDR3 bases are TGTGCCTGGAGCGCCTTCCGGGAGACC. Protein sequence: CAWSAFRET. The whole CDR3 sequence reads CAWSAFRETQYF.

On this clone: The CDR3 extends 3 residues past the end of the read, so its final part is completed from the germline J gene. The chain is built from TRBV20-1 and TRBJ2-3; 9 bases are a match to TRBD2. Looked up from germline, CDR1 is DFQATT and CDR2 is SNEGSKA (reference sequence). CDR3 length equals 17 residues. Losses at the gene ends were 1 base for V and 4 bases for J; bases not matched to a gene: 12. The CDR3 DNA, read in part, is TGCAGTGCTAGAGGATACACGAGCGGGAGGTTCGCAGATACG. This gives the protein CSARGYTSGRFADT. The full CDR3 protein reads CSARGYTSGRFADTQYF.

With regard to this clone: The read ends 3 residues before the CDR3 terminus; that terminus is restored from the germline J gene. This chain links TRBV14 with TRBJ1-2; D is unresolved. The germline CDR1 and CDR2 sequences are SGHDN and FVKESK. Trimming took 1 base from V and 6 from J, leaving 15 bases between them. The CDR3 runs 15 residues. The CDR3 sequence is CASSQVKRGYDGYTF. CDR3 DNA (partial): TGTGCCAGCAGCCAAGTCAAGAGAGGGTATGATGGC.

In the case of this clone: The sequence runs out 3 residues before the end of the CDR3; the remainder is reconstructed from the germline J gene. The rearrangement uses TRBV5-1 and TRBJ1-4, with 7 bases that match TRBD1. V was pared by 1 base and J by 7 bases, with 7 bases of the junction left unmatched. Germline CDR1 SGHRS, CDR2 YFSETQ. The CDR3 runs 15 residues. The covered CDR3 bases are TGCGCCAGCAGCTTGAAAAGGGGGCTTAGTGAAAAA. It translates to CASSLKRGLSEK. The CDR3, in full, reads CASSLKRGLSEKLFF.

With respect to this clone: The read ends 3 residues early relative to the CDR3; the germline J gene fills the gap. The chain couples TRBV6-1 to TRBJ1-1; D perhaps matches TRBD1 (6 bases). The germline V gene encodes CDR1 MNHNS and CDR2 SASEGT. The CDR3 covers 13 residues. The covered CDR3 bases are TGTGCCAGCAGTGAATTTGCTGACAGGGAA. This sequence encodes CASSEFADRE. The CDR3 in its entirety is CASSEFADREAFF.

Comment on this clone: The CDR3 end is not reached by the read, which stops 3 residues before it; the germline J gene fills it in. This rearrangement joins TRBV20-1 to TRBJ2-3; TRBD2 matches at 11 bases. J lost 0 bases, V lost 1 base, and 15 bases had no gene match. Germline loops: CDR1 DFQATT, CDR2 SNEGSKA (reference sequence). This CDR3 spans 20 amino acids. CDR3 DNA (partial): TGCAGTGCTAGAGTGTCCCCTCTAGCGGGGGGCCGGCTTAGCACAGATACG. Its translation is CSARVSPLAGGRLSTDT. In full, the CDR3 reads CSARVSPLAGGRLSTDTQYF.

A note on this clone: The observed sequence ends 3 residues before the CDR3 terminus, with the missing tail filled in from the germline J gene. This chain connects TRBV6-2 or TRBV6-3 to TRBJ1-2; 10 nucleotides align to TRBD1. Germline-derived CDR1 and CDR2 are MNHEY and SVGEGT. This CDR3 has 14 residues. The CDR3 protein is CASDPGQGTLGYTF. Partial CDR3 DNA: TGTGCCTCGGATCCGGGACAGGGGACCTTAGGC.

In regard to this clone: The CDR3 is cut off 3 residues early in the read; its end comes from the germline J gene. The genes are TRBV18 and TRBJ1-1, with D possibly being TRBD1 (6 bases). The V gene's germline CDR1 is KGHSH and CDR2 LQKENI. This CDR3 comprises 13 residues. The covered CDR3 bases are TGTGCCAGCTCACCCCGCGGGGGCGGCGAA. This codes for CASSPRGGGE. The CDR3 in its entirety is CASSPRGGGEAFF.

As for this clone: With the read ending 3 residues before the CDR3 end, the germline J gene is used to fill in that end. This sequence joins TRBV2 and TRBJ2-7, with 8 positions matching TRBD1. The CDR3 sequence is 14 residues long. V was pared by 2 bases and J by 2 bases, with 2 bases of the junction left unmatched. Germline CDR1 is SNHLY and CDR2 is FYNNEI. CDR3 loop: CASSEWGQAYEQYF. The part of the CDR3 DNA that was read is TGTGCCAGCAGTGAATGGGGACAGGCCTACGAG.

A note on this clone: The CDR3 extends 3 residues past the end of the read, so its final part is completed from the germline J gene. The V and J genes are TRBV28 and TRBJ1-5; TRBD1 aligns across 7 bases. The CDR3 has 19 amino acids. J was trimmed by 0 bases and V by 4 bases; bases with no gene match: 15. Germline V gives CDR1 MDHEN, CDR2 SYDVKM. This CDR3 is CASSSKRDSRLYSNQPQHF. The CDR3 bases that were read are TGTGCCAGCAGTTCAAAAAGGGACAGTCGACTTTATAGCAATCAGCCC.